This TCR beta chain is drawn from a study of prognosis after radiotherapy for stage I lung cancer. This clonotype appeared many times. V lost 3 bases and J 5 bases, leaving 19 bases between the germline ends. Per germline, CDR1 GTSNPN and CDR2 SVGIG (reference sequence). This CDR3 is 15 amino acids long. Starting from genomic DNA, TCR beta CDR3 was amplified through two-round multiplex PCR. Each TRBV and TRBJ gene had its own primer in the first PCR round. In the second PCR round, amplification relied on universal primers. TCRdb fed the multiplex PCR reads into MiXCR, producing one record per CDR3 protein. Of about 17,000 distinct CDR3 sequences in the sample, approximately 17% were seen once.

The receptor comes from a donor aged 50 or older with non-small cell lung cancer. This chain joins TRBV30 and TRBJ1-2, with D possibly matching TRBD1 (5 bases). This sample comprised PBMCs, obtained before or after stereotactic body radiation therapy (not recorded which). The CDR3 sequence is CAWRLTGSGIYGYTF. The CDR3 region has the DNA TGTGCCTGGAGACTTACAGGATCTGGGATTTATGGCTACACCTTC.